The 19 T cell receptor beta chains below were found in one sample sequenced in a study of TIL therapy for anti-PD-1-resistant metastatic lung cancer. Time point described: pre-treatment sample, taken before nivolumab and TIL therapy. This was the immunoSEQ v3 assay. Measured with immunoSEQ multiplex PCR; TCRdb has only the in-frame clones, and not every one. The table shows about 20,000 clones, with about 71% occurring only once. This material consisted of blood, taken at baseline. The receptors stem from a person aged 25-80 years with non-small cell lung cancer.

V gene TRBV7-6 combines with J gene TRBJ2-5; 12 positions match TRBD1. The CDR3 loop spans 16 amino acids. J was trimmed by 5 bases and V by 0 bases; bases with no gene match: 4. Germline V gene sequence: CDR1 SGHVS, CDR2 FNYEAQ. The DNA for the CDR3 is TGTGCCAGCAGCTTAGCGGGACAGGGGGCGGGTGAGACCCAGTACTTC. Residues: CASSLAGQGAGETQYF.

This clone was recorded a few times. The V and J genes are TRBV2 and TRBJ2-7, with D unresolved. Trimming took 1 base from V and 6 from J, leaving 10 bases between them. CDR1 is SNHLY and CDR2 is FYNNEI in the germline V gene. This CDR3 region has 13 residues. The DNA for the CDR3 is TGTGCCAGCAGTGAAGGGGGTGACGCCGAGCAGTACTTC. Protein product: CASSEGGDAEQYF.

J is TRBJ2-7 and V is TRBV4-2; TRBD2 aligns across 13 bases. This CDR3 spans 19 amino acids. CDR1 and CDR2 (germline): LGHNA, YNFKEQ. Losses at the gene ends were 3 bases for V and 0 bases for J; bases not matched to a gene: 11. The CDR3 sequence is CASSHQGLAGFRSSYEQYF. CDR3 sequence (DNA): TGTGCCAGCAGCCATCAGGGACTAGCGGGATTCAGGAGCTCCTACGAGCAGTACTTC.

The chain couples TRBV7-2 to TRBJ2-7, with no clear D. The germline V gene encodes CDR1 SGHTA and CDR2 FQGNSA. The CDR3 sequence is 14 residues long. CDR3 region: CASSVAHSSYEQYV. In nucleotides, the CDR3 is TGTGCCAGCAGCGTAGCTCATAGCTCCTACGAGCAGTACGTC.

The rearrangement joins TRBV10-3 to TRBJ1-2, with 10 bases aligning to TRBD1. With 4 bases clipped from V and 5 bases from J, the junction kept 4 bases outside the gene matches. This CDR3 spans 14 amino acids. CDR1 is ENHRY, CDR2 SYGVKD, per germline. Here the CDR3 DNA reads TGTGCCATCAGTGGACAGGGGGCAAGGTATGGCTACACCTTC. This codes for CAISGQGARYGYTF.

The table lists this clone with a count of one. This rearrangement joins TRBV5-1 to TRBJ2-1; D is unclear. The CDR3 length is 14 residues. Trimming took 4 bases from V and 10 from J, leaving 18 bases between them. Germline V gene lookup returns CDR1 SGHRS and CDR2 YFSETQ. Here the CDR3 reads CASSVDESRPEQFF. The CDR3 coding sequence is TGCGCCAGCAGCGTGGACGAATCCAGGCCGGAGCAGTTCTTC.

This chain joins TRBV30 and TRBJ1-1, with D perhaps TRBD1 (6 bases). Looked up from germline, CDR1 is GTSNPN and CDR2 is SVGIG (reference sequence). CDR3 length: 11 residues. V was trimmed by 5 bases and J by 8 bases, leaving 12 bases between them. The CDR3 here is CAWAWGGEAFF. The CDR3 coding sequence is TGTGCCTGGGCGTGGGGGGGCGAAGCTTTCTTT.

Sample share makes this clone medium-sized (0.01 to 0.1%). Here the CDR3 DNA reads TGTGCCAGCAGCTCCATGGGTGCAAATCAGCCCCAGCATTTT. Translation gives CASSSMGANQPQHF. The genes are TRBV14 and TRBJ1-5; D not resolved. The CDR3 has 14 amino acids. Germline V CDR1 and CDR2: SGHDN, FVKESK. V was trimmed by 5 bases and J by 4 bases, leaving 12 bases between them. Complete variable domain (other parts from reference TRBV14 and TRBJ1-5): EAGVTQFPSHSVIEKGQTVTLRCDPISGHDNLYWYRRVMGKEIKFLLHFVKESKQDESGMPNNRFLAERTGGTYSTLKVQPAELEDSGVYFCASSSMGANQPQHFGDGTRLSIL.

V gene TRBV4-1 combines with J gene TRBJ2-1; D is uncertain. Trimming took 4 bases from V and 0 from J, leaving 16 bases between them. CDR3 size: 17 residues. Germline V gene sequence: CDR1 MGHRA, CDR2 YSYEKL. CDR3 sequence: CASSPLVGSSSYNEQFF. The CDR3 DNA reads as TGCGCCAGCAGCCCATTAGTCGGGTCAAGCTCCTACAATGAGCAGTTCTTC.

This clone is medium-sized within its sample. The rearrangement uses TRBV5-1 and TRBJ2-7, with D unresolved. This CDR3 is built from 13 residues. Trimming stripped 1 base from V and 4 bases from J, with 9 bases between. The germline gives CDR1 SGHRS, CDR2 YFSETQ. The CDR3, as DNA: TGCGCCAGCAGCTTGACAGCCAGATACGAGCAGTACTTC. Amino acids: CASSLTARYEQYF.

This rearrangement joins TRBV3-1 (or the pseudogene TRBV3-2) to TRBJ1-2; TRBD1 matches at 10 bases. The CDR3 is made up of 12 amino acids. Germline loops: CDR1 LGHDT, CDR2 YNNKEL (reference sequence). Losses at the gene ends were 4 bases for V and 7 bases for J; bases not matched to a gene: 0. The CDR3 region has the DNA TGTGCCAGCAGCCGGGACAGGGGTGGCTACACCTTC. Translating gives CASSRDRGGYTF.

The chain recombines TRBV27 with TRBJ2-7, with 7 nucleotides matching TRBD1. This CDR3 comprises 16 residues. J was trimmed by 2 bases and V by 5 bases; bases with no gene match: 12. Germline V gene sequence: CDR1 MNHEY, CDR2 SMNVEV (reference sequence). CDR3 loop: CASSPSTGSVTYEQYV. The CDR3, as DNA: TGTGCCAGCAGTCCATCGACAGGGTCCGTAACCTACGAGCAGTACGTC.

The chain joins TRBV7-9 to TRBJ2-3; possibly TRBD1 for D (8 bases). Germline-derived CDR1 and CDR2 are SEHNR and FQNEAQ (reference sequence). The CDR3 contains 14 residues. V was shortened by 5 bases and J by 5 bases, with 14 bases between the two germline ends. CDR3 DNA sequence: TGTGCCAGCAGCCCTACAGGGGGGGGAGATACGCAGTATTTT. Amino acids: CASSPTGGGDTQYF. Full variable domain (missing parts from reference TRBV7-9 and TRBJ2-3): DTGVSQNPRHKITKRGQNVTFRCDPISEHNRLYWYRQTLGQGPEFLTYFQNEAQLEKSRLLSDRFSAERPKGSFSTLEIQRTEQGDSAMYLCASSPTGGGDTQYFGPGTRLTVL.

CDR3: CASSQGGTGNTGELFF. The CDR3 nucleotides are TGCGCCAGCAGCCAGGGAGGGACAGGGAACACCGGGGAGCTGTTTTTT. The V gene is TRBV5-1, the J gene TRBJ2-2; D may be TRBD1 (8 bases). In germline, CDR1 is SGHRS, CDR2 YFSETQ. V lost 4 bases and J lost 1, with 14 bases in between. CDR3 length: 16 amino acids.

This chain joins TRBV5-1 and TRBJ2-7, with TRBD2 matching 10 bases. The V and J ends lost 0 bases and 7 bases, in that order; junction bases with no gene match: 7. The CDR3 has 15 residues. Germline V CDR1 and CDR2: SGHRS, YFSETQ. The CDR3 loop reads CASSLVLAGGREQYF. The CDR3 DNA sequence: TGCGCCAGCAGCTTGGTGTTAGCGGGAGGAAGGGAGCAGTACTTC.

This clone appeared a few times. The CDR3 region is CASSSTGAGEKLFF. The DNA for the CDR3 is TGTGCCAGCAGCTCAACCGGGGCGGGTGAAAAACTGTTTTTT. The gene calls are TRBV2 and TRBJ1-4, with a weak D call TRBD1 (5 bases). The CDR3 extends over 14 amino acids. V lost 6 bases and J 7 bases, leaving 15 bases between the germline ends. The germline V gene encodes CDR1 SNHLY and CDR2 FYNNEI.

The V gene is TRBV6-6, the J gene TRBJ2-6; no firm D call. Deletions cut 5 bases from V and 1 base from J, with 18 bases between. This CDR3 is 18 amino acids long. CDR1 and CDR2 (germline): MNHNY, SVGAGI (reference sequence). The CDR3 loop reads CASSLRPPLGSGANVLTF. CDR3 DNA sequence: TGTGCCAGCAGTCTACGCCCTCCGTTGGGGTCTGGGGCCAACGTCCTGACTTTC.

The gene calls are TRBV7-8 and TRBJ1-2; D not resolved. The CDR3 spans 17 residues. The V gene's germline CDR1 is SGHVS and CDR2 FQNEAQ. Trimming cost V 2 bases and J 0 bases, with 16 bases left between them. The CDR3 sequence is CASSLSTVAPTNYGYTF. The CDR3 DNA reads TGTGCCAGCAGCTTAAGCACGGTGGCTCCTACTAACTATGGCTACACCTTC.

For the CDR3, the DNA is TGTGCCAGCAGTTCCTACCGGGACAGGAACACAGATACGCAGTATTTT. The encoded protein is CASSSYRDRNTDTQYF. The chain employs TRBV6-2 or TRBV6-3 and TRBJ2-3; TRBD1 aligns across 8 bases. The CDR3 covers 16 residues. CDR1 is MNHEY and CDR2 is SVGEGT in the germline V gene. J was trimmed by 2 bases and V by 4 bases; bases with no gene match: 8.